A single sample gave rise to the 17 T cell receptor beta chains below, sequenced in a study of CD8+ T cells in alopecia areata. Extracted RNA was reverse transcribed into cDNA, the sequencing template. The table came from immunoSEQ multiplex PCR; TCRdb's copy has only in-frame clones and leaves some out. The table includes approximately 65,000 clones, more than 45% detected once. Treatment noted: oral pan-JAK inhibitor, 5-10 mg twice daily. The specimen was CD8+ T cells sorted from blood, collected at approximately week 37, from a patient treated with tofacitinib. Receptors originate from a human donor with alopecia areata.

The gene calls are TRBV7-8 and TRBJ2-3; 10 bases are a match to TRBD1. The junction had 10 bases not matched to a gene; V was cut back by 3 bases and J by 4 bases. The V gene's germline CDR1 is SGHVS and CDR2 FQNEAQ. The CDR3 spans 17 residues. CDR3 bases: TGTGCCAGCAGCTTCCCGGGACAGGGGAATCAGGCAGATACGCAGTATTTT. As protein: CASSFPGQGNQADTQYF.

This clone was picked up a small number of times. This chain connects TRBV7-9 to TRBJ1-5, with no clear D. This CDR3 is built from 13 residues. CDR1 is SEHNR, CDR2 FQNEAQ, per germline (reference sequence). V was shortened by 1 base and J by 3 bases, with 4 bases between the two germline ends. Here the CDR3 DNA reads TGTGCCAGCAGCTTAGGCACCAATCAGCCCCAGCATTTT. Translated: CASSLGTNQPQHF.

The CDR3 region has the DNA TGCGCCAGCAGCCAAGTTCTAGCGGACCTCGGCTACGAGCAGTACTTC. Protein sequence: CASSQVLADLGYEQYF. The chain has TRBV4-1 and TRBJ2-7; 7 nucleotides align to TRBD2. Trimming removed 1 base from V and 3 bases from J; junction bases left unmatched: 9. In germline, CDR1 is MGHRA, CDR2 YSYEKL. This CDR3 has 16 amino acids.

The CDR3 reads CASSVRTGGWDEQFF. CDR3 nucleotide sequence: TGTGCCAGCAGTGTTAGGACAGGGGGGTGGGATGAGCAGTTCTTC. The chain carries TRBV2 and TRBJ2-1; 10 bases fit TRBD1. The ends lost 4 bases at V and 8 bases at J; junction bases unmatched: 8. The CDR3 is 15 residues long. Germline-derived CDR1 and CDR2 are SNHLY and FYNNEI.

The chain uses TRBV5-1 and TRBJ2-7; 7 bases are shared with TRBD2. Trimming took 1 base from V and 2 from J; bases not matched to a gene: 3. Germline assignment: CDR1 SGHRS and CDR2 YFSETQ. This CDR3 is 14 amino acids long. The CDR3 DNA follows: TGCGCCAGCAGCTTGCGGGGGACTACCTACGAGCAGTACTTC. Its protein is CASSLRGTTYEQYF.

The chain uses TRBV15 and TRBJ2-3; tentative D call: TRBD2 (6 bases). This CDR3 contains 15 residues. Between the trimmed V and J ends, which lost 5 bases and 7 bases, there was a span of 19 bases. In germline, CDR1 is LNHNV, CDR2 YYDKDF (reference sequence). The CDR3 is CATSPSREWSYTQYF. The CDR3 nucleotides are TGTGCCACCAGCCCAAGTCGGGAGTGGTCCTATACGCAGTATTTT.

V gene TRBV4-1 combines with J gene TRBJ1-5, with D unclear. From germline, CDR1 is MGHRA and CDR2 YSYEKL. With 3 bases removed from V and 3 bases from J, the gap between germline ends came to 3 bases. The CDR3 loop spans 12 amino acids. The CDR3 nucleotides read TGCGCCAGCAGCCACGCCAATCAGCCCCAGCATTTT. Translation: CASSHANQPQHF.

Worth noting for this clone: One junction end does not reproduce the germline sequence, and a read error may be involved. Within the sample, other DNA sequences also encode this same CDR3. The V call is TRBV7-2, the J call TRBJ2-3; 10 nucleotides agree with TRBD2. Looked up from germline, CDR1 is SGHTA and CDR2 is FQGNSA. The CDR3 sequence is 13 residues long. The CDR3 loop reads CASSLAGADTQYF. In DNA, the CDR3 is TGTGCCAGCAGCCTAGCGGGGGCTGATACGCAGTATTTT. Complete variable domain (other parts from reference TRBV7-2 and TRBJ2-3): GAGVSQSPSNKVTEKGKDVELRCDPISGHTALYWYRQSLGQGLEFLIYFQGNSAPDKSGLPSDRFSAERTGGSVSTLTIQRTQQEDSAVYLCASSLAGADTQYFGPGTRLTVL.

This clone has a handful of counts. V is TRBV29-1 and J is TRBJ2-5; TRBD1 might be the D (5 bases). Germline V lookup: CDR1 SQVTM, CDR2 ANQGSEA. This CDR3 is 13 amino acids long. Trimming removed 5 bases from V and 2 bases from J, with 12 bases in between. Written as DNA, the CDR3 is TGCAGCGTTCTGGGGCGGCTACAAGAGACCCAGTACTTC. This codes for CSVLGRLQETQYF. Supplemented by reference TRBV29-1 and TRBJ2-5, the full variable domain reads SAVISQKPSRDICQRGTSLTIQCQVDSQVTMMFWYRQQPGQSLTLIATANQGSEATYESGFVIDKFPISRPNLTFSTLTVSNMSPEDSSIYLCSVLGRLQETQYFGPGTRLLVL.

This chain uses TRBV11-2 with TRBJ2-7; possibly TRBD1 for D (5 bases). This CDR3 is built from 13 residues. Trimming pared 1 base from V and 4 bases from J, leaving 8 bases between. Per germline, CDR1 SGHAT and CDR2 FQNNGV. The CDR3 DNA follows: TGTGCCAGCAGCTTAGGGTCAGGGTACGAGCAGTACTTC. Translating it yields CASSLGSGYEQYF.

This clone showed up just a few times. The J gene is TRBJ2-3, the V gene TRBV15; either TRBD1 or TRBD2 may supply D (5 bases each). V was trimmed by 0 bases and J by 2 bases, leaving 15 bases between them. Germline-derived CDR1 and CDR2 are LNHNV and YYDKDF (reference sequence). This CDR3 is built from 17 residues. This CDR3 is CATSRDARGALTDTQYF. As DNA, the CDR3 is TGTGCCACCAGCAGAGATGCTAGAGGGGCGCTCACAGATACGCAGTATTTT.

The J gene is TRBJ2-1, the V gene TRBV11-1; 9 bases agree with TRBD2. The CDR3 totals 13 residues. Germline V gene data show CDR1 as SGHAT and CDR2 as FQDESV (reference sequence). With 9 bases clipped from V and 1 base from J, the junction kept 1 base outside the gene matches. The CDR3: CASSGRSYNEQFF. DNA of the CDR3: TGTGCCAGTAGCGGGAGATCCTACAATGAGCAGTTCTTC. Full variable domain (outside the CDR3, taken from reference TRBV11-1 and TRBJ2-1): EAEVAQSPRYKITEKSQAVAFWCDPISGHATLYWYRQILGQGPELLVQFQDESVVDDSQLPKDRFSAERLKGVDSTLKIQPAELGDSAMYLCASSGRSYNEQFFGPGTRLTVL.

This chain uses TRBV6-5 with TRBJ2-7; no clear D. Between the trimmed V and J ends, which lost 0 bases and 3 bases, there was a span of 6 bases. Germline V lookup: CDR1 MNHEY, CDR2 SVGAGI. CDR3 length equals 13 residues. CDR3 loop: CASSYSVGYEQYF. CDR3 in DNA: TGTGCCAGCAGTTACTCAGTTGGCTACGAGCAGTACTTC.

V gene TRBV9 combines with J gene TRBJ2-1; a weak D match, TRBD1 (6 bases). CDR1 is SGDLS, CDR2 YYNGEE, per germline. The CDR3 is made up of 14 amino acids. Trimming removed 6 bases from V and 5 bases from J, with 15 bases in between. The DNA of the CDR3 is TGTGCCAGCACCCCTGACAGGTCGGACAATGAGCAGTTCTTC. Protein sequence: CASTPDRSDNEQFF.

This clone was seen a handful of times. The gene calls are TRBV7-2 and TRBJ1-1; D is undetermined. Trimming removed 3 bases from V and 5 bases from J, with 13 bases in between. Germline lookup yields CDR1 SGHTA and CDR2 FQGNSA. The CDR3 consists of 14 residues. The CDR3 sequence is CASSFRVDYTEAFF. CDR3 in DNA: TGTGCCAGCAGCTTTAGGGTCGATTATACTGAAGCTTTCTTT.

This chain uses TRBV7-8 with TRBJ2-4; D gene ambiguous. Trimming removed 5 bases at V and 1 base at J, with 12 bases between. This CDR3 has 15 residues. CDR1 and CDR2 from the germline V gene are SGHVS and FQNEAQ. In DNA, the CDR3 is TGTGCCAGCAGCCCGGCCCCCTCTGCCAAAAACATTCAGTACTTC. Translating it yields CASSPAPSAKNIQYF.

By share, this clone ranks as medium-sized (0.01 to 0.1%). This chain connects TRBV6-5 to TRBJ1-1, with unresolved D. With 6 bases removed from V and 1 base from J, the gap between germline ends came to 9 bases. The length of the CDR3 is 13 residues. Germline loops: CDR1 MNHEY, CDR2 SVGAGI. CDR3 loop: CASSHTENTEAFF. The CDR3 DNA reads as TGTGCCAGCAGCCATACAGAGAACACTGAAGCTTTCTTT.